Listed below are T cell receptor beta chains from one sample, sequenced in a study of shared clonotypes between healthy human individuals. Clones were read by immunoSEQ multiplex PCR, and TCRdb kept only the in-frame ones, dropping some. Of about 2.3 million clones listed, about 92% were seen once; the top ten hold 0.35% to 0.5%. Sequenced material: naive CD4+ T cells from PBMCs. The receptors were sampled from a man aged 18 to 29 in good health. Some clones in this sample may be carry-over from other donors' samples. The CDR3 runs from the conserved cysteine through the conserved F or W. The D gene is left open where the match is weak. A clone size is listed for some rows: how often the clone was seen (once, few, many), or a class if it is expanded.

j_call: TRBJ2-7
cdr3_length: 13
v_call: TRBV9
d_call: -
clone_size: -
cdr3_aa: CASSVGRENEQYF
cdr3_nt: TGTGCCAGCAGCGTAGGCAGGGAGAACGAGCAGTACTTC

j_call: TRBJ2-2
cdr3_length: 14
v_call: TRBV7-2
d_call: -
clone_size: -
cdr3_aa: CASSLDYSTGELFF
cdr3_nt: TGTGCCAGCAGCTTAGACTATTCCACCGGGGAGCTGTTTTTT

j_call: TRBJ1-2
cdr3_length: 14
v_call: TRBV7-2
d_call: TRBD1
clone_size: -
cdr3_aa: CASSIGQGVYGYTF
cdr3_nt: TGTGCCAGCAGCATAGGACAGGGGGTCTATGGCTACACCTTC

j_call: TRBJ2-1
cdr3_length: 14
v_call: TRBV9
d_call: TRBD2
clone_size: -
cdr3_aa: CASSLAGDRNEQFF
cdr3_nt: TGTGCCAGCAGCTTAGCGGGAGATAGGAATGAGCAGTTCTTC

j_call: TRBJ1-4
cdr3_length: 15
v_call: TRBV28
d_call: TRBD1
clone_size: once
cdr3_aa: CASSSLPGDSEKLFF
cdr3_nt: TGTGCCAGCAGCTCCCTCCCGGGGGACAGCGAAAAACTGTTTTTT

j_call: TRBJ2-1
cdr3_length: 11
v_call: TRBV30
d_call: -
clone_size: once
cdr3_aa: CAGSSYNEQFF
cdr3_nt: TGTGCCGGGAGCTCCTACAATGAGCAGTTCTTC

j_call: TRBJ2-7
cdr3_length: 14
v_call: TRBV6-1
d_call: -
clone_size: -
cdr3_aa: CASSERLSRYEQYF
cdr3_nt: TGTGCCAGCAGTGAGAGACTGAGTAGATACGAGCAGTACTTC

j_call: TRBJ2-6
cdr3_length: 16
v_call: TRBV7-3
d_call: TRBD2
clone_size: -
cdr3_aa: CASSSWGGAGANVLTF
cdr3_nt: TGTGCCAGCAGCTCGTGGGGAGGGGCCGGGGCCAACGTCCTGACTTTC

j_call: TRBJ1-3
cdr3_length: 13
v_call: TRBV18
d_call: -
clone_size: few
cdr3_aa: CASSPTSENTIYF
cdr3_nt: TGTGCCAGCTCACCAACTTCGGAGAACACCATATATTTT

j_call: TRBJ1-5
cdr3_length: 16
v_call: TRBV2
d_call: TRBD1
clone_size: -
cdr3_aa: CASSWDRGLGNQPQHF
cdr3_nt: TGTGCCAGCAGTTGGGACAGGGGATTAGGCAATCAGCCCCAGCATTTT

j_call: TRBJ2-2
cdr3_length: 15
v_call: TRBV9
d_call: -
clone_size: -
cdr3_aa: CASSSRGASGHSIFF
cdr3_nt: TGTGCCAGCTCTTCCCGGGGGGCTAGCGGCCACAGTATATTTTTT

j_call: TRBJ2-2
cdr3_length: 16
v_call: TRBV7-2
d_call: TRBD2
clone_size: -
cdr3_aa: CASSLPAGGDTGELFF
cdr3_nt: TGTGCCAGCAGCCTCCCGGCGGGGGGCGACACCGGGGAGCTGTTTTTT

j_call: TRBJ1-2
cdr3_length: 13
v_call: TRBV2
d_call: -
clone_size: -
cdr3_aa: CASRYGGNYGYTF
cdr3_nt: TGTGCCAGCAGGTATGGAGGGAACTATGGCTACACCTTC

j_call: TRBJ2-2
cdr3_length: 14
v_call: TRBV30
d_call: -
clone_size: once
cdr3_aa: CAWRLQGNTGELFF
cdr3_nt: TGTGCCTGGAGGTTACAGGGGAACACCGGGGAGCTGTTTTTT

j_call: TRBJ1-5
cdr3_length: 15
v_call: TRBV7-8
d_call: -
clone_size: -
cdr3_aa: CASSPRGRLNQPQHF
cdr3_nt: TGTGCCAGCAGCCCCAGGGGCAGGTTAAATCAGCCCCAGCATTTT

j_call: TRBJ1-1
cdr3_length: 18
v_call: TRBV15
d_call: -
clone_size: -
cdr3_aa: CATSRDWEGQGRNTEAFF
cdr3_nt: TGTGCCACCAGCAGGGACTGGGAGGGGCAGGGTAGGAACACTGAAGCTTTCTTT

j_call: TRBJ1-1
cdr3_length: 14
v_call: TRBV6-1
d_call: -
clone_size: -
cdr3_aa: CASSEAWVDTEAFF
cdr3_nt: TGTGCCAGCAGTGAAGCCTGGGTAGACACTGAAGCTTTCTTT

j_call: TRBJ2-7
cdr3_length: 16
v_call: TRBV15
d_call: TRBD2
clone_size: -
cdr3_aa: CATSRGLADLSYEQYF
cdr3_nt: TGTGCCACCAGCAGAGGACTAGCGGACCTATCCTACGAGCAGTACTTC

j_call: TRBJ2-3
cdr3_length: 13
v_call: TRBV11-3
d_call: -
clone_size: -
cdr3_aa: CASSLAYTDTQYF
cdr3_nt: TGTGCCAGCAGCTTAGCCTACACAGATACGCAGTATTTT

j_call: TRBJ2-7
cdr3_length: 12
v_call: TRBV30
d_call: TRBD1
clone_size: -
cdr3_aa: CAWSIRGREQYF
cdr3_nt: TGTGCCTGGAGTATCAGGGGGCGAGAGCAGTACTTC

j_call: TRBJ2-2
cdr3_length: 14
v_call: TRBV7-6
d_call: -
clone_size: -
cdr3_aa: CASSSILASGELFF
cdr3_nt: TGTGCCAGCAGCAGTATCCTAGCGTCCGGGGAGCTGTTTTTT

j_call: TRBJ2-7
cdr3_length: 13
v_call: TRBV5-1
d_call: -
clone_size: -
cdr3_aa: CASSFTGSHEQYF
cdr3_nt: TGCGCCAGCAGCTTTACAGGATCCCACGAGCAGTACTTC

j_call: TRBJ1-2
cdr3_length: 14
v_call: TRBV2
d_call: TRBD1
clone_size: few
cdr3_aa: CATKGAGLLYGYTF
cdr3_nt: TGTGCCACCAAGGGGGCAGGCTTGCTCTATGGCTACACCTTC

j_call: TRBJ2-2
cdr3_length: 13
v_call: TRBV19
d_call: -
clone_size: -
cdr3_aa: CASSLQVTGELFF
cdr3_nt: TGTGCCAGTAGTTTGCAGGTCACCGGGGAGCTGTTTTTT

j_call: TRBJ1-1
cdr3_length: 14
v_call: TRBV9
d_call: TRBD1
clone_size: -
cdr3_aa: CASSADRGNTEAFF
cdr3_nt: TGTGCCAGCAGCGCAGACAGGGGGAACACTGAAGCTTTCTTT

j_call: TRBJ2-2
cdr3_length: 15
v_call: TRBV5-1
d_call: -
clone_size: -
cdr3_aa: CASSLWDRTTGELFF
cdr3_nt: TGCGCCAGCAGCCTATGGGACCGGACCACCGGGGAGCTGTTTTTT

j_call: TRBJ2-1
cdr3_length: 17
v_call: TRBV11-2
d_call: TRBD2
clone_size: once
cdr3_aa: CASSLPTLAGDGNEQFF
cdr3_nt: TGTGCCAGCAGCTTACCGACCCTAGCGGGAGACGGGAATGAGCAGTTCTTC

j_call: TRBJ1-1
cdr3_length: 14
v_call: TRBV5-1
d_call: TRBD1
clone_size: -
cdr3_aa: CASSSGTVATEAFF
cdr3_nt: TGCGCCAGCAGCTCCGGGACAGTTGCCACTGAAGCTTTCTTT

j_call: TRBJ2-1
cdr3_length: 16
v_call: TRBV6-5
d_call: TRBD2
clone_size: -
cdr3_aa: CASSSGTSGKRGEQFF
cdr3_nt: TGTGCCAGCAGTTCCGGTACTAGCGGGAAGAGGGGGGAGCAGTTCTTC

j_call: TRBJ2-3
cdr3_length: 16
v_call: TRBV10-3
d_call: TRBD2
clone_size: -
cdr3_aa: CAISEWAGGRTDTQYF
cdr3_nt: TGTGCCATCAGTGAGTGGGCGGGAGGGCGTACAGATACGCAGTATTTT

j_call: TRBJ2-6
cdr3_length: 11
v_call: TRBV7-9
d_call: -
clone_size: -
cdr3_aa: CASSPANVLTF
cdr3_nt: TGTGCCAGCAGCCCCGCCAACGTCCTGACTTTC

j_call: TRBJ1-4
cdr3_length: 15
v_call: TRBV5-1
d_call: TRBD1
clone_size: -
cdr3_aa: CASSPAGTGGEKLFF
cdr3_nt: TGCGCCAGCAGCCCCGCGGGGACAGGGGGAGAAAAACTGTTTTTT

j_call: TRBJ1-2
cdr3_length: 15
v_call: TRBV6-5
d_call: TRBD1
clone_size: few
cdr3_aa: CASSYGAGGGYGYTF
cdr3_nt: TGTGCCAGCAGTTACGGGGCAGGGGGAGGCTATGGCTACACCTTC

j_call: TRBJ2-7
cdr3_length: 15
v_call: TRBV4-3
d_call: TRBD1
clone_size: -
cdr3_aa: CASSQDRDRGSEQYF
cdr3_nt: TGCGCCAGCAGCCAAGACCGGGACAGGGGGAGCGAGCAGTACTTC

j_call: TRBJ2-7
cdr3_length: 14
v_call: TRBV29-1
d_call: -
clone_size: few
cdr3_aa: CSVKGLQSAAEQYF
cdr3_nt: TGCAGCGTCAAAGGACTTCAATCCGCCGCCGAGCAGTACTTC

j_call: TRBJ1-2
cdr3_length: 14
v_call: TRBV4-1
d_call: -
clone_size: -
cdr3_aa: CASSQTVTNYGYTF
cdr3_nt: TGCGCCAGCAGCCAAACAGTTACTAACTATGGCTACACCTTC

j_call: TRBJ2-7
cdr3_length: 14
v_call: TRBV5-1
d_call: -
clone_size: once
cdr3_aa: CASSLEGLPYEQYF
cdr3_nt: TGCGCCAGCAGCTTGGAGGGGCTGCCCTACGAGCAGTACTTC

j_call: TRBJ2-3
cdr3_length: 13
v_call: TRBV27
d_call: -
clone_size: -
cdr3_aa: CASSLQYTDTQYF
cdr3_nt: TGTGCCAGCAGTTTACAGTACACAGATACGCAGTATTTT

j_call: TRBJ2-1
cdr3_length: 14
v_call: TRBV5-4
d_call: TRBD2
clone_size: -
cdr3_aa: CASTTAGVGNEQFF
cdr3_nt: TGTGCCAGCACCACAGCGGGAGTGGGGAATGAGCAGTTCTTC

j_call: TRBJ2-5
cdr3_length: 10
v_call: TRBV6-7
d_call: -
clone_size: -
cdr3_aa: CRGLQETQYF
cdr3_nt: TGTCGGGGGCTCCAAGAGACCCAGTACTTC